These T cell receptor beta chains were read from a single sample in a study of blood T cell repertoires in COVID-19. Sequencing was performed with immunoSEQ multiplex PCR; in TCRdb, only in-frame clones are kept and a portion is missing. The table records about 210,000 clones, roughly 94% of them present only once. Material: peripheral blood. These receptors were taken from a man aged 30-40 years with acute or convalescent COVID-19. The CDR3 runs from the conserved cysteine through the conserved F or W. D genes are given only for firm matches. Clone size is not always given. Where it is, it says once, few, many or a class for expanded clones.

D | J | size | V | CDR3 | DNA
. | TRBJ1-1 | once | TRBV6-6 | CATGGRTEAFF | TGTGCCACCGGGGGTCGCACTGAAGCTTTCTTT
TRBD2 | TRBJ2-1 | . | TRBV11-2 | CASSFAGASGANEQFF | TGTGCCAGCAGCTTCGCCGGGGCTAGCGGGGCCAATGAGCAGTTCTTC
. | TRBJ2-5 | . | TRBV18 | CASSPQQGRETQYF | TGTGCCAGCTCACCACAACAGGGACGAGAGACCCAGTACTTC
TRBD1 | TRBJ2-1 | . | TRBV11-2 | CASSSRDRGLFF | TGTGCCAGCAGCTCCCGGGACAGGGGGCTCTTCTTC
TRBD1 | TRBJ1-5 | . | TRBV7-2 | CASSLRQGSSNQPQHF | TGTGCCAGCAGCCTACGACAGGGTTCGAGCAATCAGCCCCAGCATTTT
. | TRBJ2-7 | . | TRBV5-1 | CASSLGSIYEQYF | TGCGCCAGCAGCTTGGGTTCCATCTACGAGCAGTACTTC
. | TRBJ1-4 | . | TRBV19 | CASTFTYRREKLFF | TGTGCCAGTACTTTCACCTACAGAAGGGAAAAACTGTTTTTT
. | TRBJ1-1 | once | TRBV3-1/TRBV3-2 | CASSRRKTEAFF | TGTGCCAGCAGCCGGAGGAAGACTGAAGCTTTCTTT
. | TRBJ1-2 | . | TRBV29-1 | CSVVRDFSYGYTF | TGCAGCGTGGTCCGGGACTTCTCCTATGGCTACACCTTC
TRBD2 | TRBJ2-1 | . | TRBV4-1 | CASKERGDSNEQFF | TGCGCCAGCAAAGAGCGGGGCGACAGCAATGAGCAGTTCTTC
TRBD2 | TRBJ2-7 | few | TRBV18 | CASSLLPSGSNEQYF | TGTGCCAGCTCCCTCCTCCCTAGCGGGAGTAACGAGCAGTACTTC
TRBD2 | TRBJ2-7 | . | TRBV4-2 | CASSQVSASSGPGEQYF | TGTGCCAGCAGCCAAGTTAGCGCGAGTAGCGGGCCTGGGGAGCAGTACTTC
TRBD1 | TRBJ1-2 | . | TRBV7-9 | CASSLEGALYGYTF | TGTGCCAGCAGCTTGGAGGGGGCCCTCTATGGCTACACCTTC
. | TRBJ2-7 | . | TRBV7-9 | CASSLLGGYEQYF | TGTGCCAGCAGCTTATTGGGGGGTTACGAGCAGTACTTC
TRBD1 | TRBJ2-1 | . | TRBV24-1 | CATSDFPVTGGNEQFF | TGTGCCACCAGTGATTTCCCTGTGACAGGGGGCAATGAGCAGTTCTTC
. | TRBJ1-1 | . | TRBV30 | CASFRGTEAFF | TGTGCCTCCTTTCGGGGAACTGAAGCTTTCTTT
. | TRBJ1-2 | . | TRBV27 | CASSLSSGTAGDYTF | TGTGCCAGCAGTTTATCCTCCGGGACGGCGGGGGACTACACCTTC
. | TRBJ1-1 | . | TRBV7-9 | CASSYPRENTEAFF | TGTGCCAGCAGCTATCCCCGGGAGAACACTGAAGCTTTCTTT
TRBD2 | TRBJ2-3 | . | TRBV27 | CASRKGAGLALYTQYF | TGTGCCAGCAGAAAAGGGGCGGGACTAGCGCTATATACGCAGTATTTT
. | TRBJ1-5 | . | TRBV7-6 | CASSLYEGSNQPQHF | TGTGCCAGCAGCTTATATGAGGGTAGCAATCAGCCCCAGCATTTT
. | TRBJ1-1 | . | TRBV4-1 | CASSQVGLKRIF | TGCGCCAGCAGCCAAGTGGGGCTAAAGCGTATCTTT
. | TRBJ1-3 | . | TRBV19 | CASSIRQATSGNTIYF | TGTGCCAGTAGTATTCGGCAGGCTACCTCTGGAAACACCATATATTTT
. | TRBJ2-3 | . | TRBV10-3 | CAISEQGSTDTQYF | TGTGCCATCAGTGAACAGGGTAGCACAGATACGCAGTATTTT
. | TRBJ2-7 | . | TRBV19 | CASSIDHGQSYEQYF | TGTGCCAGTAGTATAGATCACGGACAGTCCTACGAGCAGTACTTC
. | TRBJ1-2 | . | TRBV28 | CASSPLAGDLVLYGYTF | TGTGCCAGCAGTCCTTTAGCAGGGGACCTTGTCCTCTATGGCTACACCTTC
. | TRBJ2-2 | . | TRBV11-3 | CASSSWTANTGELFF | TGTGCCAGCAGCTCCTGGACAGCTAACACCGGGGAGCTGTTTTTT
. | TRBJ1-2 | . | TRBV27 | CASSLSSGQGLNYGYTF | TGTGCCAGCAGTTTATCTAGTGGGCAGGGCCTGAACTATGGCTACACCTTC
TRBD1 | TRBJ1-6 | . | TRBV7-6 | CASSLENPGGRTPLHF | TGTGCCAGCAGCTTGGAGAATCCAGGGGGAAGAACACCCCTCCACTTT
TRBD2 | TRBJ2-2 | . | TRBV30 | CAWSVSGANTGELFF | TGTGCCTGGAGTGTAAGCGGGGCGAACACCGGGGAGCTGTTTTTT
. | TRBJ1-5 | . | TRBV7-8 | CASSRIGGMGNQPQHF | TGTGCCAGCAGCCGCATCGGGGGAATGGGCAATCAGCCCCAGCATTTT
. | TRBJ1-4 | once | TRBV4-1 | CASSQEGARGNEKLFF | TGCGCCAGCAGCCAAGAAGGAGCCAGGGGTAATGAAAAACTGTTTTTT
TRBD2 | TRBJ2-7 | . | TRBV6-6 | CASSYSLLAGVYEQYF | TGTGCCAGCAGTTACTCGCTCTTAGCGGGAGTCTACGAGCAGTACTTC
. | TRBJ2-3 | . | TRBV5-1 | CASSLAVDTQYF | TGCGCCAGCAGCTTGGCTGTGGATACGCAGTATTTT
. | TRBJ2-1 | . | TRBV5-1 | CASGRAKDEQFF | TGCGCCAGCGGCAGGGCGAAAGATGAGCAGTTCTTC
. | TRBJ2-7 | . | TRBV30 | CAWTSGPREQYF | TGTGCCTGGACATCAGGCCCCCGGGAGCAGTACTTC
. | TRBJ2-7 | . | TRBV28 | CASSLASGPYEQYF | TGTGCCAGCAGTTTAGCAAGCGGTCCCTACGAGCAGTACTTC
. | TRBJ2-5 | once | TRBV5-1 | CASSLGSRETQYF | TGCGCCAGCAGCTTGGGGAGTAGAGAGACCCAGTACTTC
TRBD2 | TRBJ2-1 | . | TRBV7-3 | CASSLSSGVNEQFF | TGTGCCAGCAGCTTATCAAGCGGGGTTAATGAGCAGTTCTTC
TRBD1 | TRBJ1-2 | . | TRBV19 | CASRTGRNGYTF | TGTGCCAGTAGGACAGGGCGCAATGGCTACACCTTC
TRBD2 | TRBJ2-1 | . | TRBV7-8 | CASSARLAGHRSSYNEQFF | TGTGCCAGCAGCGCAAGACTAGCGGGGCATCGTAGCTCCTACAATGAGCAGTTCTTC
. | TRBJ2-5 | . | TRBV4-1 | CASSQDNPTFSDPRETQYF | TGCGCCAGCAGCCAAGATAACCCCACCTTTAGTGATCCTAGGGAGACCCAGTACTTC
TRBD1 | TRBJ2-1 | . | TRBV19 | CASSPGGTGSAWEQFF | TGTGCCAGTAGTCCCGGAGGGACAGGGTCAGCGTGGGAGCAGTTCTTC
. | TRBJ1-5 | . | TRBV30 | CAWSVVSGQPQHF | TGTGCCTGGAGTGTTGTTTCCGGTCAGCCCCAGCATTTT
. | TRBJ1-1 | . | TRBV7-9 | CASRNNLQGARKVDTEAFF | TGTGCCAGCAGAAACAATCTACAGGGTGCGAGGAAAGTCGACACTGAAGCTTTCTTT
. | TRBJ1-2 | . | TRBV9 | CASSARRGEGNYGYTF | TGTGCCAGCAGCGCCCGCCGAGGGGAGGGTAACTATGGCTACACCTTC
TRBD2 | TRBJ2-2 | . | TRBV15 | CATSRGIAGGTGELFF | TGTGCCACCAGCAGAGGAATAGCGGGAGGCACCGGGGAGCTGTTTTTT